The next 32 T cell receptor beta chains were all read from a single sample in a study of human T cells and chemical hapten exposure. Time point described: healthy volunteer bleed at 6 weeks. Unfractionated whole blood yielded total RNA. TCRdb re-analysed the RACE reads in MiXCR, keeping a single row per CDR3 protein. Here the sample spans 60,000 to 80,000 distinct CDR3 sequences, under 7.5% being singletons. The sequenced material came from whole blood. These receptors were collected from a female donor in good health. Some clones in this sample may be carry-over from other donors' samples.

This clonotype was picked up a small number of times. This rearrangement joins TRBV15 to TRBJ2-3, with a possible D match to TRBD2 (6 bases). Trimming shortened V by 1 base and J by 6 bases, and 14 bases separated the two germline ends. The CDR3 runs 15 residues. Germline V gene data show CDR1 as LNHNV and CDR2 as YYDKDF (reference sequence). For the CDR3, the DNA is TGTGCCACCAGCAGAGGCGGGATTGGGGCGGATACGCAGTATTTT. This translates into CATSRGGIGADTQYF.

This chain joins TRBV11-1 and TRBJ1-1; TRBD1 matches at 7 bases. CDR3 length: 12 amino acids. Trimming removed 3 bases from V and 5 bases from J; junction bases left unmatched: 0. The germline V gene encodes CDR1 SGHAT and CDR2 FQDESV (reference sequence). CDR3 loop: CASSLDRTEAFF. CDR3 coding DNA: TGTGCCAGCAGCTTGGACAGGACTGAAGCTTTCTTT.

This clonotype was detected many times. V usage is TRBV3-1 and J usage is TRBJ2-1; TRBD2 aligns across 9 bases. V lost 1 base, J lost 0 bases, and 7 bases stayed unmatched. Per the germline V gene, CDR1 is LGHDT and CDR2 is YNNKEL (reference sequence). The CDR3 sequence is 18 residues long. As DNA, the CDR3 is TGTGCCAGCAGCCAAGCACTTAGCGGGGGAAGCTCCTACAATGAGCAGTTCTTC. Amino acid sequence: CASSQALSGGSSYNEQFF.

This clonotype was seen repeatedly, ten times or more. The chain combines TRBV24-1 with TRBJ2-1; TRBD2 aligns across 14 bases. Germline values: CDR1 KGHDR, CDR2 SFDVKD. J gave up 8 bases and V 2 bases, and 7 bases lay outside the gene matches. This CDR3 contains 17 residues. The CDR3 DNA follows: TGTGCCACCAGTGATTCCGCCGGGACTAGCGGGAGATATGAGCAGTTCTTC. Translation: CATSDSAGTSGRYEQFF.

This clonotype was observed at least ten times. V is TRBV7-9 and J is TRBJ1-6, with TRBD1 matching 10 bases. CDR1 is SEHNR and CDR2 is FQNEAQ in the germline V gene (reference sequence). The CDR3 runs to 14 residues. Trimming at V came to 3 bases and at J to 9 bases, leaving 2 bases not matched to a gene. In nucleotides, the CDR3 is TGTGCCAGCAGCTTCGGACAGGGGGGTTCACCCCTCCACTTT. Encoded protein: CASSFGQGGSPLHF.

The sample holds many counts of this clonotype. The V and J genes are TRBV2 and TRBJ1-5; 10 nucleotides align to TRBD1. V dropped 4 bases and J dropped 1; count of bases not matched to a gene: 4. The CDR3 runs to 16 residues. CDR1 is SNHLY and CDR2 is FYNNEI in the germline V gene. The CDR3 protein is CASSGQGARSNQPQHF. In nucleotides, the CDR3 is TGTGCCAGCAGTGGACAGGGGGCAAGGAGCAATCAGCCCCAGCATTTT.

The sample holds many counts of this clonotype. The rearrangement joins TRBV15 to TRBJ2-7, with 8 bases matching TRBD2. Trimming removed 5 bases from V and 7 bases from J; junction bases left unmatched: 10. Germline V lookup: CDR1 LNHNV, CDR2 YYDKDF (reference sequence). The CDR3 has 14 amino acids. CDR3 bases: TGTGCCACCAGCGAAGCGGGAGCACTACGTGAGCAGTACTTC. Amino acid sequence: CATSEAGALREQYF.

This clonotype was recorded many times. The chain uses TRBV6-5 and TRBJ2-3, with 9 nucleotides matching TRBD2. With 5 bases clipped from V and 7 bases from J, the junction kept 13 bases outside the gene matches. Germline V gives CDR1 MNHEY, CDR2 SVGAGI. The CDR3 contains 16 residues. CDR3 bases: TGTGCCAGCAGTACCGTCGGCGGGAGGGCCCAATATACGCAGTATTTT. Its translation: CASSTVGGRAQYTQYF.

This clonotype was counted only a few times. The V and J genes are TRBV19 and TRBJ2-2, with a weak D call TRBD1 (5 bases). Germline CDR1 and CDR2: LNHDA and SQIVND (reference sequence). There are 15 residues in the CDR3. V was shortened by 3 bases and J by 4 bases, with 12 bases between the two germline ends. For the CDR3, the DNA is TGTGCCAGTAGTATTAGGGGATTTGGCACCGGGGAGCTGTTTTTT. Protein product: CASSIRGFGTGELFF.

Ten or more counts support this clonotype. The CDR3 DNA sequence: TGTGCCAGCAGCCTCGGGGGGGGATTCTACGAGCAGTACTTC. Protein sequence: CASSLGGGFYEQYF. The chain carries TRBV7-9 and TRBJ2-7; 8 bases line up with TRBD2. The ends lost 5 bases at V and 3 bases at J; junction bases unmatched: 6. Germline-derived CDR1 and CDR2 are SEHNR and FQNEAQ (reference sequence). The CDR3 totals 14 residues.

The count of this clonotype is one. This clone may be a read error of a much larger clone one base away. In this CDR3 the conserved last residue, phenylalanine or tryptophan, is missing, so a read error is likely. The V call is TRBV7-2, the J call TRBJ1-5; D ambiguous. CDR3 length: 14 residues. V lost 5 bases and J lost 4, with 12 bases in between. Germline-derived CDR1 and CDR2 are SGHTA and FQGNSA. DNA for the CDR3: TGTGCCAGCAGCGCCCTCGGTGGGAATCAGCCCCAGCATCTT. Protein: CASSALGGNQPQHL.

This clonotype has more than one count but fewer than ten. The chain is built from TRBV3-1 and TRBJ1-6; the D gene is possibly TRBD1 (5 bases). V was pared by 2 bases and J by 8 bases, with 10 bases between. The CDR3 has 14 residues. From germline, CDR1 is LGHDT and CDR2 YNNKEL (reference sequence). The CDR3 coding sequence is TGTGCCAGCAGCCAAACCAGGGAGGATTCACCCCTCCACTTT. As protein: CASSQTREDSPLHF.

This clonotype was picked up many times. This CDR3 reads CASSQGNRDRDQGTEAFF. In nucleotides, the CDR3 is TGCGCCAGCAGCCAAGGTAACCGGGACAGGGATCAGGGTACTGAAGCTTTCTTT. The V call is TRBV4-1, the J call TRBJ1-1; 9 nucleotides agree with TRBD1. This CDR3 contains 18 residues. CDR1 and CDR2 from the germline V gene are MGHRA and YSYEKL. The ends lost 1 base at V and 5 bases at J; junction bases unmatched: 14.

This clonotype was counted ten times or more. V is TRBV20-1 and J is TRBJ2-5, with 7 bases lining up with TRBD2. This CDR3 comprises 13 residues. The J segment lost 5 bases and the V segment lost 2 bases, leaving 5 bases of the junction unmatched. CDR1 DFQATT and CDR2 SNEGSKA come from the germline V gene (reference sequence). The CDR3 coding sequence is TGCAGTGCTAGAATCGGGGGAGGGGAGACCCAGTACTTC. The encoded protein is CSARIGGGETQYF.

By sample fraction, this clonotype is medium-sized. Because the CDR3's place on the DNA is in doubt, the DNA is left out and the CDR3 is given as listed by TCRdb. V is TRBV27 and J is TRBJ2-1; the table's D call of TRBD1 was not tested on the DNA. The CDR3 is 16 residues long, ends included. Germline V gene sequence: CDR1 MNHEY, CDR2 SMNVEV (reference sequence). CDR3 protein: CASSSSVAGGAHEQFF.

V gene TRBV6-6 combines with J gene TRBJ2-1; 7 bases are shared with TRBD2. Losses at the gene ends were 10 bases for V and 0 bases for J; bases not matched to a gene: 9. CDR3 length: 15 residues. The germline V gene has CDR1 MNHNY and CDR2 SVGAGI (reference sequence). This chain's CDR3 is CATRDYLSSYNEQFF. The CDR3, as DNA: TGTGCCACTCGGGACTACCTGAGCTCCTACAATGAGCAGTTCTTC.

CDR3 region: CASTDSFQETQYF. The DNA of the CDR3 is TGTGCCAGCACGGACAGCTTCCAAGAGACCCAGTACTTC. This chain uses TRBV2 with TRBJ2-5; weak D call: TRBD1 (6 bases). The germline V gene encodes CDR1 SNHLY and CDR2 FYNNEI. This CDR3 region has 13 residues. V shed 7 bases and J shed 1 base, with 10 bases lying between them.

This clonotype has a count of ten or more. The chain joins TRBV15 to TRBJ2-7; D is ambiguous. Germline V gives CDR1 LNHNV, CDR2 YYDKDF (reference sequence). CDR3 length equals 12 residues. Between the trimmed V and J ends, which lost 1 base and 6 bases, there was a span of 7 bases. This chain's CDR3 is CATSRAVGEQYF. CDR3 DNA sequence: TGTGCCACCAGCAGAGCCGTAGGCGAGCAGTACTTC.

This clonotype was seen ten or more times. V gene TRBV6-2 or TRBV6-3 combines with J gene TRBJ1-1, with 7 bases lining up with TRBD1. CDR1 MNHEY and CDR2 SVGEGT come from the germline V gene. The CDR3 has 17 residues. Trimming took 5 bases from V and 2 from J; bases not matched to a gene: 14. CDR3 amino acids: CASSRIDAGTANTEAFF. The CDR3 nucleotides are TGTGCCAGCAGTCGAATCGACGCCGGGACAGCAAACACTGAAGCTTTCTTT.

This clonotype was counted many times. The rearrangement uses TRBV20-1 and TRBJ2-7; the match to TRBD2 covers 11 bases. CDR1 and CDR2 (germline): DFQATT, SNEGSKA (reference sequence). V dropped 1 base and J dropped 5; count of bases not matched to a gene: 16. The CDR3 totals 18 residues. CDR3 bases: TGCAGTGCTAGAGTGATCGAAAGAACTAGCGGGAGTGAGGACGAGCAGTACTTC. It is translated as CSARVIERTSGSEDEQYF.

This clonotype was picked up many times. The CDR3 sequence: CASSFSREYGYTF. CDR3 coding DNA: TGTGCCAGCAGTTTCAGCAGGGAGTATGGCTACACCTTC. The chain carries TRBV28 and TRBJ1-2; maybe TRBD1 (5 bases). V dropped 3 bases and J dropped 5 bases, with 10 bases sitting between them. CDR1 is MDHEN and CDR2 is SYDVKM in the germline V gene. CDR3 length equals 13 residues.

This clonotype was found many times. This chain uses TRBV29-1 with TRBJ2-1; 11 nucleotides line up with TRBD1. Trimming removed 7 bases from V and 9 bases from J; junction bases left unmatched: 11. CDR3 length: 14 amino acids. Germline-derived CDR1 and CDR2 are SQVTM and ANQGSEA. CDR3 in amino acids: CSAQGGQGESEQFF. Written as DNA, the CDR3 is TGCAGCGCCCAGGGGGGACAGGGGGAAAGTGAGCAGTTCTTC.

The chain employs TRBV10-2 and TRBJ2-3; 8 bases match TRBD1. The CDR3 has 17 residues. The J segment lost 4 bases and the V segment lost 4 bases, leaving 13 bases of the junction unmatched. The germline V gene has CDR1 WSHSY and CDR2 SAAADI. CDR3 DNA: TGCGCCAGCAGTGGTTCGTTGGGACAGGTCTTCGCAGATACGCAGTATTTT. Translating it yields CASSGSLGQVFADTQYF.

This chain links TRBV15 with TRBJ2-3; D remains ambiguous. CDR3 length: 14 amino acids. Trimming shortened V by 5 bases and J by 2 bases, and 11 bases separated the two germline ends. Per germline, CDR1 LNHNV and CDR2 YYDKDF (reference sequence). This CDR3 is CATSGRKPTDTQYF. DNA of the CDR3: TGTGCCACCAGCGGACGGAAGCCCACAGATACGCAGTATTTT.

The table lists this clonotype with many counts. The chain is built from TRBV6-2 or TRBV6-3 and TRBJ2-3; TRBD1 matches 7 bases. Germline V lookup: CDR1 MNHEY, CDR2 SVGEGT. The CDR3 is made up of 14 amino acids. V shed 5 bases, J shed 1 base, and the junction held 3 bases outside the gene matches. The CDR3 DNA follows: TGTGCCAGCAGTCAGACAGGGCGCACAGATACGCAGTATTTT. As protein: CASSQTGRTDTQYF.

This clonotype showed up many times. The V and J genes are TRBV20-1 and TRBJ2-3; TRBD2 might be the D (5 bases). Germline V gene sequence: CDR1 DFQATT, CDR2 SNEGSKA (reference sequence). V was clipped by 6 bases and J by 4 bases, with 17 bases between them. The CDR3 is made up of 14 amino acids. The CDR3 is CSAPSLGISDTQYF. The CDR3 DNA follows: TGCAGTGCCCCATCACTAGGGATCTCAGATACGCAGTATTTT.

This clonotype was counted at least ten times. The rearrangement joins TRBV29-1 to TRBJ1-5, with 10 bases identical to TRBD1. Germline V CDR1 and CDR2: SQVTM, ANQGSEA. With V trimmed by 6 bases and J by 6 bases, 5 bases remained unmatched. This CDR3 region has 13 residues. The CDR3 region is CSVGTGAGQPQHF. Written as DNA, the CDR3 is TGCAGCGTAGGGACAGGGGCCGGTCAGCCCCAGCATTTT.

This clonotype was seen only a few times. This chain joins TRBV28 and TRBJ2-6; D is unresolved. V lost 5 bases, J lost 0 bases, and 17 bases lay in between. This CDR3 has 18 residues. Germline loops: CDR1 MDHEN, CDR2 SYDVKM. The CDR3 is CASSAILAQLSGANVLTF. The CDR3 DNA reads TGTGCCAGCAGTGCCATTTTGGCGCAACTCTCTGGGGCCAACGTCCTGACTTTC.

This clonotype was counted between two and nine times. This chain links TRBV29-1 with TRBJ1-3; 9 bases line up with TRBD1. Germline-derived CDR1 and CDR2 are SQVTM and ANQGSEA. V lost 3 bases and J lost 4; bases outside the gene matches: 4. The CDR3 extends over 14 amino acids. Here the CDR3 reads CSVEGQGIGNTIYF. Here the CDR3 DNA reads TGCAGCGTTGAGGGACAGGGTATAGGAAACACCATATATTTT.

Many counts were recorded for this clonotype. The V gene is TRBV20-1, the J gene TRBJ2-3, with 12 bases identical to TRBD2. The CDR3 consists of 16 residues. CDR1 is DFQATT, CDR2 SNEGSKA, per germline (reference sequence). V gave up 1 base and J gave up 3 bases; unmatched junction bases: 5. Written as DNA, the CDR3 is TGCAGTGCTAGAGGACTCGGACTAGCGGGAACAGATACGCAGTATTTT. Translated, it gives CSARGLGLAGTDTQYF.

The chain recombines TRBV20-1 with TRBJ2-5, with TRBD2 matching over 14 bases. V was pared by 3 bases and J by 4 bases, with 1 base of the junction left unmatched. Germline V CDR1 and CDR2: DFQATT, SNEGSKA (reference sequence). This CDR3 spans 14 amino acids. Here the CDR3 reads CSARGLAGVETQYF. The CDR3 DNA follows: TGCAGTGCTAGGGGACTAGCGGGAGTAGAGACCCAGTACTTC.

This clonotype was counted at least ten times. The V gene is TRBV12-3 or TRBV12-4, the J gene TRBJ2-7; a weak D match, TRBD1 (6 bases). The CDR3 length is 14 residues. V was trimmed by 5 bases and J by 3 bases, leaving 14 bases between them. The DNA for the CDR3 is TGTGCCAGCAGTACCGGGACAATTTACTACGAGCAGTACTTC. It translates to CASSTGTIYYEQYF.